Listed here are 31 T cell receptor beta chains from one sample, sequenced in a study of beta chain features in type 1 diabetes. The study's findings and limits: TCRB CDR3s from Type 1 diabetes patients were moderately but significantly shorter in all four CD4+ subsets.

Their cognate antigens are unknown. Sequenced material consisted of expressed TCRB transcripts (all of the isolated RNA was reverse transcribed). The repertoire was sequenced with immunoSEQ multiplex PCR; TCRdb's copy has only in-frame clones and lacks some. The sample yields over 650,000 clones, over 11% seen once. The material sequenced was naive CD4+ T cells from blood. Every receptor here comes from a man in his late teens or twenties with type 1 diabetes.

In this sample, this clone turned up a few times. The CDR3 loop reads CASSLSFLGEQYF. DNA for the CDR3: TGTGCCAGCAGTTTAAGTTTCCTGGGGGAGCAGTACTTC. The chain has TRBV28 and TRBJ2-7; D uncertain. Trimming removed 2 bases from V and 7 bases from J, with 12 bases in between. CDR1 MDHEN and CDR2 SYDVKM come from the germline V gene. The CDR3 consists of 13 residues.

In this sample, this clone turned up a few times. V usage is TRBV4-2 and J usage is TRBJ2-1, with D possibly being TRBD2 (8 bases). CDR1 LGHNA and CDR2 YNFKEQ come from the germline V gene. The V end lost 3 bases, the J end lost 0 bases, and 15 bases lay between the germline ends. The CDR3 has 17 residues. Here the CDR3 DNA reads TGTGCCAGCAGCCAGGAGACAGGGACTAGCTCCTACAATGAGCAGTTCTTC. Its translation: CASSQETGTSSYNEQFF.

CDR3 in DNA: TGTGCCAGCAGTCTAGAGGGCAGGGGACGCTCCTACGAGCAGTACTTC. Translated: CASSLEGRGRSYEQYF. This chain joins TRBV11-1 and TRBJ2-7, with TRBD1 as a possible D gene (6 bases). Trimming took off 6 bases at V and 0 bases at J, with 18 bases between the two ends. Germline V gene lookup returns CDR1 SGHAT and CDR2 FQDESV (reference sequence). The CDR3 consists of 16 residues.

V is TRBV27 and J is TRBJ2-5; 7 nucleotides align to TRBD2. The ends lost 5 bases at V and 1 base at J; junction bases unmatched: 4. The CDR3 loop spans 14 amino acids. In germline, CDR1 is MNHEY, CDR2 SMNVEV (reference sequence). In DNA form, the CDR3 reads TGTGCCAGCAGTGCAACTAGCGCCCAAGAGACCCAGTACTTC. Translation: CASSATSAQETQYF.

This clone was seen a handful of times. V gene TRBV7-2 combines with J gene TRBJ2-5; a weak D match, TRBD1 (6 bases). Germline V gives CDR1 SGHTA, CDR2 FQGNSA. Trimming took off 0 bases at V and 7 bases at J, with 18 bases between the two ends. This CDR3 contains 16 residues. The CDR3 sequence is CASSLAQGLFRGTQYF. The CDR3 DNA reads TGTGCCAGCAGCTTAGCTCAGGGGCTCTTTAGGGGGACCCAGTACTTC.

The gene calls are TRBV9 and TRBJ2-7; D is ambiguous. There are 11 residues in the CDR3. V was trimmed by 4 bases and J by 3 bases, leaving 5 bases between them. Germline V lookup: CDR1 SGDLS, CDR2 YYNGEE. The CDR3 bases are TGTGCCAGCAGCCCCGGCTACGAGCAGTACTTC. Protein: CASSPGYEQYF.

This clone was seen a few times. Germline is not matched at one junction end, which may reflect a read error. The chain has TRBV7-7 and TRBJ2-1; tentatively, D is TRBD2 (5 bases). Germline V gene sequence: CDR1 SSHAT, CDR2 FNYEAQ (reference sequence). The CDR3 loop spans 13 amino acids. The CDR3 loop reads CASSLASYNEQFF. CDR3 DNA sequence: TGTGCTAGCAGCTTAGCGTCCTACAATGAGCAGTTCTTC. The complete variable domain, with remaining parts taken from reference TRBV7-7 and TRBJ2-1, reads GAGVSQSPRYKVTKRGQDVTLRCDPISSHATLYWYQQALGQGPEFLTYFNYEAQPDKSGLPSDRFSAERPEGSISTLTIQRTEQRDSAMYRCASSLASYNEQFFGPGTRLTVL.

This clone was seen a few times. The CDR3 region is CASSLDSTKNIQYF. DNA for the CDR3: TGTGCCAGCAGCTTAGACAGTACCAAAAACATTCAGTACTTC. The chain joins TRBV7-9 to TRBJ2-4; D is unclear. The CDR3 spans 14 residues. The germline V gene encodes CDR1 SEHNR and CDR2 FQNEAQ (reference sequence). Trimming removed 1 base at V and 2 bases at J, with 6 bases between.

The genes are TRBV30 and TRBJ2-7; tentatively, D is TRBD1 (7 bases). Trimming cost V 3 bases and J 4 bases, with 13 bases left between them. Germline CDR1 is GTSNPN and CDR2 is SVGIG (reference sequence). The length of the CDR3 is 13 residues. The chain's CDR3 is CAWSTTGRYEQYF. The CDR3 DNA reads as TGTGCCTGGAGCACGACAGGGAGGTACGAGCAGTACTTC. The whole variable domain, remainder taken from reference TRBV30 and TRBJ2-7, is SQTIHQWPATLVQPVGSPLSLECTVEGTSNPNLYWYRQAAGRGLQLLFYSVGIGQISSEVPQNLSASRPQDRQFILSSKKLLLSDSGFYLCAWSTTGRYEQYFGPGTRLTVT.

In this sample, this clone turned up a few times. The V call is TRBV7-2, the J call TRBJ2-7; 8 nucleotides match TRBD2. The CDR3 runs to 14 residues. Per germline, CDR1 SGHTA and CDR2 FQGNSA. Losses at the gene ends were 2 bases for V and 2 bases for J; bases not matched to a gene: 2. DNA for the CDR3: TGTGCCAGCAGCTTAACACTAGCGGCCTACGAGCAGTACTTC. It is translated as CASSLTLAAYEQYF.

This clone was counted between two and nine times. The chain employs TRBV5-1 and TRBJ2-3, with 8 bases matching TRBD2. J was trimmed by 6 bases and V by 0 bases; bases with no gene match: 9. The CDR3 loop spans 16 amino acids. Germline CDR1 and CDR2: SGHRS and YFSETQ. CDR3 sequence: CASSLATSGRADTQYF. In nucleotides, the CDR3 is TGCGCCAGCAGCTTGGCCACTAGCGGAAGAGCGGATACGCAGTATTTT.

The rearrangement uses TRBV30 and TRBJ2-3; 12 positions match TRBD2. Germline CDR1 is GTSNPN and CDR2 is SVGIG (reference sequence). Losses at the gene ends were 7 bases for V and 4 bases for J; bases not matched to a gene: 0. This CDR3 comprises 12 residues. CDR3 sequence (DNA): TGTGCCTCTAGCGGGGGGGCAGATACGCAGTATTTT. Amino acids: CASSGGADTQYF.

This rearrangement joins TRBV6-4 to TRBJ2-7; tentative D call: TRBD1 (5 bases). There are 10 residues in the CDR3. The V end lost 7 bases, the J end lost 6 bases, and 7 bases lay between the germline ends. CDR1 and CDR2 from the germline V gene are MRHNA and SNTAGT. The CDR3 region is CASMTVEQYF. DNA of the CDR3: TGTGCCAGCATGACAGTCGAGCAGTACTTC.

This clone was counted only a few times. The gene calls are TRBV2 and TRBJ1-1; D call uncertain. Trimming left V 4 bases short and J 5 bases short, with 14 bases between. Germline V lookup: CDR1 SNHLY, CDR2 FYNNEI. This CDR3 spans 14 amino acids. The CDR3 coding sequence is TGTGCCAGCAGTGTTAGAACCCTAGGGACTGAAGCTTTCTTT. It is translated as CASSVRTLGTEAFF.

This clone was counted between two and nine times. The chain joins TRBV28 to TRBJ1-2; 10 nucleotides match TRBD1. Trimming removed 1 base from V and 6 bases from J; junction bases left unmatched: 2. CDR1 and CDR2 from the germline V gene are MDHEN and SYDVKM. The CDR3 is made up of 14 amino acids. CDR3 sequence reads: CASSLLTGGNGYTF. The CDR3 DNA is TGTGCCAGCAGTTTATTGACAGGGGGCAATGGCTACACCTTC.

The rearrangement uses TRBV7-3 and TRBJ2-5; 7 bases match TRBD2. The CDR3 totals 14 residues. Losses at the gene ends were 3 bases for V and 5 bases for J; bases not matched to a gene: 6. Germline V lookup: CDR1 SGHTA, CDR2 FQGTGA. The CDR3 loop is CASSFRAGTETQYF. The CDR3 bases are TGTGCCAGCAGCTTCCGAGCGGGGACGGAGACCCAGTACTTC.

There are a few counts of this clone. The chain has TRBV9 and TRBJ1-5, with D perhaps matching TRBD1 (5 bases). The CDR3 has 15 residues. Trimming left V 4 bases short and J 1 base short, with 12 bases between. The germline CDR1 and CDR2 sequences are SGDLS and YYNGEE. The CDR3 region is CASSPHGDSNQPQHF. The CDR3 DNA sequence: TGTGCCAGCAGCCCCCATGGGGACAGCAATCAGCCCCAGCATTTT.

As to this clone: The sample contains more than one DNA sequence encoding this CDR3. This chain links TRBV30 with TRBJ2-7; D gene uncertain. CDR1 GTSNPN and CDR2 SVGIG come from the germline V gene (reference sequence). Trimming pared 3 bases from V and 2 bases from J, leaving 11 bases between. This CDR3 spans 13 amino acids. The CDR3 loop reads CAWSRRGTYEQYF. The DNA of the CDR3 is TGTGCCTGGAGCCGGAGAGGAACCTACGAGCAGTACTTC.

In this sample, this clone turned up a few times. CDR3 nucleotides: TGTGCCAGCAGGCGACAGGGGGCGGGCACTGAAGCTTTCTTT. This sequence encodes CASRRQGAGTEAFF. V usage is TRBV27 and J usage is TRBJ1-1, with 10 bases that match TRBD1. This CDR3 is 14 amino acids long. CDR1 and CDR2 from the germline V gene are MNHEY and SMNVEV (reference sequence). Trimming took 6 bases from V and 4 from J; bases not matched to a gene: 5.

V and J are TRBV2 and TRBJ2-5, with D uncertain. Germline V gene sequence: CDR1 SNHLY, CDR2 FYNNEI. V gave up 6 bases and J gave up 5 bases, with 13 bases separating them. The CDR3 sequence is 13 residues long. CDR3 sequence: CASSPLGLETQYF. The CDR3 nucleotides are TGTGCCAGCAGCCCGTTGGGCCTCGAGACCCAGTACTTC.

This clone was counted only a few times. This chain connects TRBV4-1 to TRBJ2-5; D uncertain. The CDR3 is made up of 14 amino acids. V was pared by 0 bases and J by 5 bases, with 10 bases between. Per the germline V gene, CDR1 is MGHRA and CDR2 is YSYEKL. The CDR3 sequence is CASSQDSSWETQYF. CDR3 coding DNA: TGCGCCAGCAGCCAAGATAGTAGTTGGGAGACCCAGTACTTC.

The genes are TRBV27 and TRBJ2-5; 9 bases map to TRBD1. Germline V gene data show CDR1 as MNHEY and CDR2 as SMNVEV (reference sequence). This CDR3 has 14 residues. V lost 6 bases and J lost 5; bases outside the gene matches: 7. CDR3 region: CASSFGTGRETQYF. The CDR3 DNA follows: TGTGCCAGCAGCTTCGGGACAGGGAGGGAGACCCAGTACTTC.

The V call is TRBV12-5, the J call TRBJ2-2, with no clear D. V was pared by 1 base and J by 2 bases, with 17 bases between. CDR1 and CDR2 (germline): LGHNT, FRNRAP. The CDR3 runs to 18 residues. DNA of the CDR3: TGTGCTAGTGGTTTGGAGAGCACGCGGCCCTTTAACACCGGGGAGCTGTTTTTT. Translated, it gives CASGLESTRPFNTGELFF. The whole variable domain, filled in from reference TRBV12-5 and TRBJ2-2, reads DARVTQTPRHKVTEMGQEVTMRCQPILGHNTVFWYRQTMMQGLELLAYFRNRAPLDDSGMPKDRFSAEMPDATLATLKIQPSEPRDSAVYFCASGLESTRPFNTGELFFGEGSRLTVL.

This clone was counted between two and nine times. The CDR3 DNA sequence: TGTGCCAGCAGCCAAGGTCCCATCGCTAATGAAAAACTGTTTTTT. Amino acids: CASSQGPIANEKLFF. The chain uses TRBV14 and TRBJ1-4; unclear D gene. V lost 1 base to trimming and J lost 3 bases, with 9 bases between them. The CDR3 is 15 residues long. CDR1 SGHDN and CDR2 FVKESK come from the germline V gene. The full variable domain, its missing parts supplied by reference TRBV14 and TRBJ1-4, is EAGVTQFPSHSVIEKGQTVTLRCDPISGHDNLYWYRRVMGKEIKFLLHFVKESKQDESGMPNNRFLAERTGGTYSTLKVQPAELEDSGVYFCASSQGPIANEKLFFGSGTQLSVL.

In this sample, this clone turned up a few times. The rearrangement uses TRBV7-6 and TRBJ2-2; the match to TRBD2 covers 7 bases. The CDR3 consists of 15 residues. The germline V gene has CDR1 SGHVS and CDR2 FNYEAQ. The V segment lost 5 bases and the J segment 7 bases; nucleotides outside the gene matches: 10. CDR3 region: CASSLQRGLGGELFF. CDR3 nucleotides: TGTGCCAGCAGCCTACAGCGGGGCCTTGGCGGGGAGCTGTTTTTT.

The J gene is TRBJ2-1, the V gene TRBV7-3, with TRBD1 identical over 7 bases. The CDR3 has 14 amino acids. The V gene's germline CDR1 is SGHTA and CDR2 FQGTGA. V gave up 5 bases and J gave up 1 base; unmatched junction bases: 2. CDR3 coding DNA: TGTGCCAGCAGCCCGGGACAGTCCTACAATGAGCAGTTCTTC. Residues: CASSPGQSYNEQFF. Drawing the rest from reference TRBV7-3 and TRBJ2-1, the complete variable domain is GAGVSQTPSNKVTEKGKYVELRCDPISGHTALYWYRQSLGQGPEFLIYFQGTGAADDSGLPNDRFFAVRPEGSVSTLKIQRTERGDSAVYLCASSPGQSYNEQFFGPGTRLTVL.

A note on this clone: The identical CDR3 is also encoded by other nucleotide sequences in the sample. This chain uses TRBV6-6 with TRBJ1-5; 8 positions agree with TRBD1. Germline lookup yields CDR1 MNHNY and CDR2 SVGAGI (reference sequence). CDR3 length equals 13 residues. V lost 6 bases and J lost 5; bases outside the gene matches: 3. CDR3 sequence: CASSTTGDQPQHF. DNA of the CDR3: TGTGCCAGCAGCACGACAGGGGATCAGCCCCAGCATTTT.

This chain joins TRBV18 and TRBJ2-6, with TRBD1 matching 10 bases. With V trimmed by 1 base and J by 0 bases, 6 bases remained unmatched. CDR1 KGHSH and CDR2 LQKENI come from the germline V gene. The CDR3 is 19 residues long. The CDR3 reads CASSPLSGQGTSGANVLTF. The DNA of the CDR3 is TGTGCCAGCTCACCACTCTCGGGACAGGGGACCTCTGGGGCCAACGTCCTGACTTTC. Complete variable domain (other parts from reference TRBV18 and TRBJ2-6): NAGVMQNPRHLVRRRGQEARLRCSPMKGHSHVYWYRQLPEEGLKFMVYLQKENIIDESGMPKERFSAEFPKEGPSILRIQQVVRGDSAAYFCASSPLSGQGTSGANVLTFGAGSRLTVL.

The chain uses TRBV5-1 and TRBJ2-7, with 11 bases fitting TRBD2. The CDR3 is 14 amino acids. CDR1 and CDR2 (germline): SGHRS, YFSETQ. The ends lost 4 bases at V and 5 bases at J; junction bases unmatched: 5. CDR3 DNA sequence: TGCGCCAGCAGCACTAGCGGGAGTTACCACGAGCAGTACTTC. It translates to CASSTSGSYHEQYF.

This clone was found a few times. The V call is TRBV5-4, the J call TRBJ2-7, with 8 bases lining up with TRBD1. Trimming at V came to 4 bases and at J to 2 bases, leaving 5 bases not matched to a gene. The CDR3 consists of 14 residues. Germline V gene lookup returns CDR1 SGHNT and CDR2 YYREEE (reference sequence). CDR3 residues: CASSIGQGPYEQYF. The CDR3 DNA sequence: TGTGCCAGCAGCATTGGACAGGGCCCCTACGAGCAGTACTTC.

The chain recombines TRBV5-1 with TRBJ2-3; TRBD2 might be the D (6 bases). The CDR3 runs to 14 residues. V shed 4 bases and J shed 5 bases, with 14 bases lying between them. CDR1 is SGHRS and CDR2 is YFSETQ in the germline V gene. The CDR3 is CASSNLALGDTQYF. CDR3 coding DNA: TGCGCCAGCAGCAATCTAGCGCTCGGAGATACGCAGTATTTT.